The rows below give T cell receptor beta chains drawn from one sample of a study of blood T cell repertoires in COVID-19. Only in-frame clones appear in the TCRdb table, and some are missing; sequencing was by immunoSEQ multiplex PCR. The sample lists over 200,000 clones, roughly 89% occurring once. The sample consisted of peripheral blood. The receptor set was obtained from a man aged 55 to 70 who had recovered from COVID-19. Both conserved end residues are part of each CDR3. The D gene is left open where the match is weak.

D	V	J	CDR3
TRBD1	TRBV6-4	TRBJ1-1	CASSTGTGNTEAFF
TRBD1	TRBV7-2	TRBJ1-4	CASSTNRGEKLFF
-	TRBV5-1	TRBJ1-2	CASSSGYQGRDGYTF
-	TRBV13	TRBJ2-7	CASSLAGIYYEQYF
TRBD2	TRBV6-4	TRBJ2-3	CASSELAGGRKYF
TRBD1	TRBV19	TRBJ1-2	CASSMNGQANYGYTF
TRBD1	TRBV7-2	TRBJ1-2	CASSLGRDRNYGYTF
-	TRBV28	TRBJ1-1	CASNGTPMNTEAFF
TRBD2	TRBV11-2	TRBJ2-3	CASSLTSSGSGADTQYF
TRBD2	TRBV6-2/TRBV6-3	TRBJ2-1	CASSSPGLAGADEQFF
TRBD1	TRBV7-3	TRBJ2-2	CASSRDSNTGELFF
TRBD2	TRBV28	TRBJ2-7	CASRSTSGASYEQYF
TRBD1	TRBV10-3	TRBJ2-3	CAISGLQGARDTQYF
-	TRBV5-4	TRBJ2-5	CASSRYSGSQETQYF
TRBD2	TRBV11-3	TRBJ2-7	CASSLDGTSYEQYF
-	TRBV6-1	TRBJ2-1	CASSERFQSYNEQFF
TRBD1	TRBV11-3	TRBJ2-7	CASSLGPTGNFYEQYF
-	TRBV7-9	TRBJ1-1	CASSKTGKNTEAFF
TRBD2	TRBV10-3	TRBJ2-1	CATTLAGRNNEQFF
-	TRBV7-6	TRBJ2-7	CASSLNSYSSYEQYF
-	TRBV10-1	TRBJ2-3	CASSGQRPTDTQYF
-	TRBV7-3	TRBJ2-1	CASSLAGPYNEQFF
-	TRBV27	TRBJ1-2	CASSLSGLHGYTF
TRBD1	TRBV15	TRBJ1-1	CATSRGSRQGQAFF
-	TRBV7-2	TRBJ1-1	CASSLGGSTEAFF
TRBD2	TRBV3-1/TRBV3-2	TRBJ2-7	CASSSSGGPSYEQYF
-	TRBV5-1	TRBJ1-1	CASSFAGNTEAFF
-	TRBV5-8	TRBJ2-1	CASSRIALSSYNEQFF
TRBD1	TRBV25-1	TRBJ1-4	CASSVSGTGNGKLFF
TRBD1	TRBV19	TRBJ2-1	CASSPQVGQGADEQFF
-	TRBV10-2	TRBJ2-7	CASRVGGNSYEQYF
-	TRBV28	TRBJ1-1	CASSFLSKNTEAFF
TRBD2	TRBV5-4	TRBJ2-7	CASREELAAYEQYF
-	TRBV6-2/TRBV6-3	TRBJ2-1	CASSYLLYNEQFF
-	TRBV7-2	TRBJ2-3	CASSNYRYTDTQYF
TRBD1	TRBV11-1	TRBJ1-1	CASSLLDRPITEAFF